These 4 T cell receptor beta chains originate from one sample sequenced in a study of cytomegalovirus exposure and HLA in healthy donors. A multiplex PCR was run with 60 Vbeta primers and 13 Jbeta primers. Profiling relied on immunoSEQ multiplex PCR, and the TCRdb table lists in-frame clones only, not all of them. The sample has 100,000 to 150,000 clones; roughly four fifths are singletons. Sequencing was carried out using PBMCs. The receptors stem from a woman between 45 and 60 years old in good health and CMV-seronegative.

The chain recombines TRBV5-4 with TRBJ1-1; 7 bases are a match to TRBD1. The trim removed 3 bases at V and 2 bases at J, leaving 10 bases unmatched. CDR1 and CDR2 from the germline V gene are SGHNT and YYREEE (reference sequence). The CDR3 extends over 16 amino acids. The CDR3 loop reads CASSSGGLVRNTEAFF. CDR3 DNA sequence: TGTGCCAGCAGCTCAGGGGGGTTGGTTCGTAACACTGAAGCTTTCTTT.

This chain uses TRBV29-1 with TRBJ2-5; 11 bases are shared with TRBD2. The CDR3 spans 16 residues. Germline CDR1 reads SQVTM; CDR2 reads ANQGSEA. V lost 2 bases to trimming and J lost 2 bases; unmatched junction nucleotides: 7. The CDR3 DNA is TGCAGCGTTGAAATTAGCGGGAGGGCCCGGCAAGAGACCCAGTACTTC. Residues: CSVEISGRARQETQYF.

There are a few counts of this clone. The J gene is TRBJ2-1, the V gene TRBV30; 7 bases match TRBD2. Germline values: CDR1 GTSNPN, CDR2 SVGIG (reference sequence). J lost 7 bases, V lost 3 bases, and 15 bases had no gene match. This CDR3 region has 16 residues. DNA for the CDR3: TGTGCCTGGAGCCCGGAATGGTCTAGCGGCTTTAATGAGCAGTTCTTC. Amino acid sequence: CAWSPEWSSGFNEQFF.

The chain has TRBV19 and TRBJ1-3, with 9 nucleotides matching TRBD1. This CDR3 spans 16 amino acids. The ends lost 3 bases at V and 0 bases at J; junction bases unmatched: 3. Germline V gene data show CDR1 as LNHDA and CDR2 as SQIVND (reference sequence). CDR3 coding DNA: TGTGCCAGTAGTATTGGGACAGGGCTCTCTGGAAACACCATATATTTT. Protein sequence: CASSIGTGLSGNTIYF.